These 28 T cell receptor beta chains share one sample of origin, sequenced in a study of cytomegalovirus exposure and HLA in healthy donors (TCRdb year 2017). Libraries were made using the immunoSEQ multiplex PCR assay. TCRdb mirrors the immuneACCESS table, restricted to in-frame sequences. Some clones are absent from its copies; in checked studies, under half trace to an unresolved V gene, and the reason for the others is unknown. Present in this sample are 110,000 or so clones, around 88% of which were seen just once. The ten top clones hold about 1.8% of the sample. The sample was PBMCs. These receptors all stem from a man aged 18-30 years in good health and CMV-seronegative.

The gene calls are TRBV25-1 and TRBJ2-1; the D gene is possibly TRBD2 (7 bases). The CDR3 is 17 residues long. Trimming took 2 bases from V and 1 from J, leaving 15 bases between them. Germline-derived CDR1 and CDR2 are MGHDK and SYGVNS. The CDR3 loop reads CASSEGGARGSYNEQFF. The CDR3 DNA follows: TGTGCCAGCAGTGAAGGGGGGGCCAGGGGATCCTACAATGAGCAGTTCTTC.

The chain joins TRBV6-5 to TRBJ2-4, with D perhaps TRBD1 (6 bases). Trimming took off 0 bases at V and 8 bases at J, with 14 bases between the two ends. CDR1 and CDR2 (germline): MNHEY, SVGAGI. The CDR3 covers 15 residues. CDR3 sequence reads: CASSYSRQGLDIQYF. Here the CDR3 DNA reads TGTGCCAGCAGTTACTCGAGGCAGGGGCTGGACATTCAGTACTTC.

The CDR3: CASSSALEGIGEKLFF. Here the CDR3 DNA reads TGTGCCAGCAGTTCGGCGCTGGAGGGGATTGGTGAAAAACTGTTTTTT. The chain employs TRBV28 and TRBJ1-4; D is perhaps TRBD1 (5 bases). Trimming left V 4 bases short and J 7 bases short, with 19 bases between. The CDR3 is made up of 16 amino acids. Looked up from germline, CDR1 is MDHEN and CDR2 is SYDVKM. Looking up the rest from reference TRBV28 and TRBJ1-4 gives the full variable domain: DVKVTQSSRYLVKRTGEKVFLECVQDMDHENMFWYRQDPGLGLRLIYFSYDVKMKEKGDIPEGYSVSREKKERFSLILESASTNQTSMYLCASSSALEGIGEKLFFGSGTQLSVL.

The chain has TRBV5-4 and TRBJ1-1, with 8 bases aligning to TRBD1. CDR1 and CDR2 from the germline V gene are SGHNT and YYREEE (reference sequence). V lost 3 bases, J lost 5 bases, and 6 bases stayed unmatched. This CDR3 is built from 14 residues. The CDR3 sequence: CASSSGQGATEAFF. The DNA for the CDR3 is TGTGCCAGCAGCTCTGGACAGGGTGCGACTGAAGCTTTCTTT.

In DNA, the CDR3 is TGTGCCTGGAGCGGGCCCGGGACAGCAAACTATGGCTACACCTTC. Amino acid sequence: CAWSGPGTANYGYTF. The chain couples TRBV30 to TRBJ1-2; 7 bases are shared with TRBD1. The CDR3 has 15 amino acids. CDR1 GTSNPN and CDR2 SVGIG come from the germline V gene (reference sequence). V lost 3 bases, J lost 2 bases, and 9 bases stayed unmatched. The full variable domain, its missing parts supplied by reference TRBV30 and TRBJ1-2, is SQTIHQWPATLVQPVGSPLSLECTVEGTSNPNLYWYRQAAGRGLQLLFYSVGIGQISSEVPQNLSASRPQDRQFILSSKKLLLSDSGFYLCAWSGPGTANYGYTFGSGTRLTVV.

The chain combines TRBV10-3 with TRBJ1-1, with TRBD1 identical over 7 bases. CDR1 and CDR2 (germline): ENHRY, SYGVKD. There are 15 residues in the CDR3. J lost 4 bases, V lost 3 bases, and 8 bases had no gene match. DNA of the CDR3: TGTGCCATCAGTGATCACCGACAGGGTCCCACTGAAGCTTTCTTT. Its protein product is CAISDHRQGPTEAFF.

This chain connects TRBV5-6 to TRBJ1-2; the D is unclear. Germline V gene sequence: CDR1 SGHDT, CDR2 YYEEEE. The CDR3 is 14 residues long. V lost 0 bases and J lost 0, with 6 bases in between. CDR3: CASSLVETNYGYTF. The CDR3 DNA reads as TGTGCCAGCAGCTTGGTGGAGACTAACTATGGCTACACCTTC.

V gene TRBV5-4 combines with J gene TRBJ1-4, with TRBD1 identical over 10 bases. CDR1 and CDR2 from the germline V gene are SGHNT and YYREEE (reference sequence). This CDR3 spans 17 amino acids. J gave up 7 bases and V 0 bases, and 9 bases lay outside the gene matches. CDR3 loop: CASSLARDRGAGEKLFF. CDR3 nucleotide sequence: TGTGCCAGCAGCTTGGCCCGGGACAGGGGCGCGGGTGAAAAACTGTTTTTT. Drawing the rest from reference TRBV5-4 and TRBJ1-4, the complete variable domain is ETGVTQSPTHLIKTRGQQVTLRCSSQSGHNTVSWYQQALGQGPQFIFQYYREEENGRGNFPPRFSGLQFPNYSSELNVNALELDDSALYLCASSLARDRGAGEKLFFGSGTQLSVL.

The chain combines TRBV28 with TRBJ1-5; a weak D match, TRBD1 (6 bases). The CDR3 has 15 amino acids. The V end was cut by 5 bases, the J end by 5 bases, with 16 bases between. Germline CDR1 and CDR2: MDHEN and SYDVKM. CDR3 nucleotides: TGTGCCAGCAGTCCCAGACAGGCCTTCTATCAGCCCCAGCATTTT. It is translated as CASSPRQAFYQPQHF.

The chain combines TRBV19 with TRBJ1-2, with D uncertain. The CDR3 is 13 amino acids. With 9 bases removed from V and 3 bases from J, the gap between germline ends came to 14 bases. Germline V gene sequence: CDR1 LNHDA, CDR2 SQIVND (reference sequence). CDR3 in DNA: TGTGCCAGGCCCGGGGTAGGCGACTATGGCTACACCTTC. This sequence encodes CARPGVGDYGYTF. The full variable domain, rest sourced from reference TRBV19 and TRBJ1-2, is DGGITQSPKYLFRKEGQNVTLSCEQNLNHDAMYWYRQDPGQGLRLIYYSQIVNDFQKGDIAEGYSVSREKKESFPLTVTSAQKNPTAFYLCARPGVGDYGYTFGSGTRLTVV.

V gene TRBV6-6 combines with J gene TRBJ1-1; weak D call: TRBD1 (6 bases). V gave up 4 bases and J gave up 2 bases, with 11 bases separating them. The CDR3 runs 14 residues. Germline loops: CDR1 MNHNY, CDR2 SVGAGI (reference sequence). The CDR3 reads CASSSSGVNTEAFF. Written as DNA, the CDR3 is TGTGCCAGCAGTTCGTCAGGGGTTAACACTGAAGCTTTCTTT.

In its sample, this clone was seen once. The V and J genes are TRBV6-5 and TRBJ2-2; D uncertain. CDR1 is MNHEY, CDR2 SVGAGI, per germline. This CDR3 spans 15 amino acids. V lost 6 bases and J 7 bases, leaving 18 bases between the germline ends. CDR3 sequence reads: CASRNFRLRIGELFF. The CDR3, as DNA: TGTGCCAGCAGGAACTTTAGGTTGCGGATCGGGGAGCTGTTTTTT.

The genes are TRBV5-1 and TRBJ2-5; D perhaps matches TRBD1 (5 bases). V was clipped by 0 bases and J by 4 bases, with 10 bases between them. CDR1 SGHRS and CDR2 YFSETQ come from the germline V gene. This CDR3 is built from 14 residues. CDR3 residues: CASSLVQGLETQYF. The CDR3 coding sequence is TGCGCCAGCAGCTTGGTTCAGGGTTTAGAGACCCAGTACTTC.

The chain links TRBV7-8 to TRBJ2-7; 9 bases line up with TRBD1. Germline values: CDR1 SGHVS, CDR2 FQNEAQ. The CDR3 sequence is 15 residues long. After removal of 4 bases from V and 3 bases from J, the junction contained 7 bases not matched to a gene. CDR3 sequence (DNA): TGTGCCAGCAGCTATCGGGACAGGGTGGTCTACGAGCAGTACTTC. Amino acids: CASSYRDRVVYEQYF.

The gene calls are TRBV23-1 and TRBJ1-5; 7 positions match TRBD1. TRBV23-1 is noted as an ORF with a role that remains uncertain. Trimming at V came to 8 bases and at J to 1 base, leaving 17 bases not matched to a gene. The CDR3 runs to 18 residues. The CDR3 is CASGPQGQTDPSNQPQHF. The CDR3 coding sequence is TGCGCCAGCGGGCCTCAGGGACAGACTGACCCGAGCAATCAGCCCCAGCATTTT.

The rearrangement links TRBV28 to TRBJ1-1, with a tentative D call TRBD1 (6 bases). CDR1 is MDHEN and CDR2 is SYDVKM in the germline V gene. V dropped 4 bases and J dropped 5 bases, with 14 bases sitting between them. The CDR3 totals 14 residues. Here the CDR3 reads CASSYVRGGTEAFF. CDR3 sequence (DNA): TGTGCCAGCAGTTACGTTAGGGGGGGGACTGAAGCTTTCTTT.

The chain has TRBV6-1 and TRBJ1-5, with D unclear. The germline V and J ends were trimmed by 2 bases and 1 base, with 18 bases remaining between them. The germline gives CDR1 MNHNS, CDR2 SASEGT. The CDR3 consists of 18 residues. CDR3 nucleotide sequence: TGTGCCAGCAGTGAACTAGCCCCTACTTTGTTGAGCAATCAGCCCCAGCATTTT. Its translation is CASSELAPTLLSNQPQHF.

The chain carries TRBV15 and TRBJ1-6, with D unclear. The CDR3 sequence is 16 residues long. Deletions cut 0 bases from V and 11 bases from J, with 17 bases between. CDR1 and CDR2 (germline): LNHNV, YYDKDF (reference sequence). The CDR3 sequence is CATSRDQRQRNTPLHF. CDR3 sequence (DNA): TGTGCCACCAGCAGAGATCAACGGCAGAGGAATACACCCCTCCACTTT.

The rearrangement uses TRBV5-1 and TRBJ2-7, with D perhaps matching TRBD2 (5 bases). Trimming stripped 5 bases from V and 7 bases from J, with 13 bases between. From germline, CDR1 is SGHRS and CDR2 YFSETQ. CDR3 size: 12 residues. This CDR3 reads CASRREGWEQYF. In DNA form, the CDR3 reads TGCGCCAGCAGACGCGAGGGTTGGGAGCAGTACTTC.

This clone was seen just once. The genes are TRBV23-1 and TRBJ1-5, with TRBD1 matching over 11 bases. TRBV23-1 carries the ORF label, with uncertain function. The CDR3 is 15 residues long. V trimming: 4 bases; J trimming: 5 bases; junction bases outside the gene matches: 4. This chain's CDR3 is CASSLGQGADQPQHF. For the CDR3, the DNA is TGCGCCAGCAGTCTAGGACAGGGGGCGGATCAGCCCCAGCATTTT.

The CDR3 DNA follows: TGTGCCACCAGCAGAAGTGGGACACCCTACGAGCAGTACTTC. Encoded protein: CATSRSGTPYEQYF. The chain employs TRBV15 and TRBJ2-7; perhaps TRBD1 as D (6 bases). CDR1 is LNHNV, CDR2 YYDKDF, per germline (reference sequence). V was clipped by 2 bases and J by 2 bases, with 10 bases between them. The CDR3 is made up of 14 amino acids. The whole variable domain, remainder taken from reference TRBV15 and TRBJ2-7, is DAMVIQNPRYQVTQFGKPVTLSCSQTLNHNVMYWYQQKSSQAPKLLFHYYDKDFNNEADTPDNFQSRRPNTSFCFLDIRSPGLGDTAMYLCATSRSGTPYEQYFGPGTRLTVT.

The chain's CDR3 is CASSPRASGGTDTQYF. CDR3 nucleotide sequence: TGCGCCAGCAGCCCCCGGGCTAGCGGGGGCACAGATACGCAGTATTTT. The chain has TRBV5-1 and TRBJ2-3, with 9 bases that match TRBD2. Germline values: CDR1 SGHRS, CDR2 YFSETQ. V shed 4 bases and J 1 base; nucleotides not matched to a gene: 7. The CDR3 runs to 16 residues.

The V and J genes are TRBV15 and TRBJ2-2; TRBD1 matches 8 bases. This CDR3 is 16 amino acids long. The trim removed 3 bases at V and 3 bases at J, leaving 6 bases unmatched. Germline CDR1 is LNHNV and CDR2 is YYDKDF (reference sequence). The CDR3 DNA sequence: TGTGCCACCAGCAGGGGGGCAGGGGGCTACACCGGGGAGCTGTTTTTT. This encodes CATSRGAGGYTGELFF. Together with reference TRBV15 and TRBJ2-2, the CDR3 gives the full variable domain: DAMVIQNPRYQVTQFGKPVTLSCSQTLNHNVMYWYQQKSSQAPKLLFHYYDKDFNNEADTPDNFQSRRPNTSFCFLDIRSPGLGDTAMYLCATSRGAGGYTGELFFGEGSRLTVL.

This chain joins TRBV4-3 and TRBJ1-6; 7 nucleotides agree with TRBD1. Per germline, CDR1 LGHNA and CDR2 YSLEER. The CDR3 covers 15 residues. Losses at the gene ends were 8 bases for V and 7 bases for J; bases not matched to a gene: 11. This CDR3 reads CASHAGTASNSPLHF. CDR3 DNA sequence: TGCGCCAGCCATGCTGGGACAGCTTCGAATTCACCCCTCCACTTT.

V is TRBV5-1 and J is TRBJ2-7; a possible D gene is TRBD2 (6 bases). Trimming pared 4 bases from V and 3 bases from J, leaving 20 bases between. CDR1 is SGHRS and CDR2 is YFSETQ in the germline V gene. The CDR3 has 16 residues. CDR3 nucleotide sequence: TGCGCCAGCAGCCACGGGATTGGGAGGACCGACTACGAGCAGTACTTC. This encodes CASSHGIGRTDYEQYF. Variable domain in full (rest from reference TRBV5-1 and TRBJ2-7): KAGVTQTPRYLIKTRGQQVTLSCSPISGHRSVSWYQQTPGQGLQFLFEYFSETQRNKGNFPGRFSGRQFSNSRSEMNVSTLELGDSALYLCASSHGIGRTDYEQYFGPGTRLTVT.

On this clone: A junction end diverges from the germline sequence, so it may reflect a read error. The chain couples TRBV15 to TRBJ1-3, with unresolved D. Per the germline V gene, CDR1 is LNHNV and CDR2 is YYDKDF (reference sequence). The CDR3 has 14 amino acids. CDR3 amino acids: CATSRDIEGSTIYF. CDR3 bases: TGTGCCACCAGCAGAGATATCGAGGGAAGCACCATATATTTT.

The chain joins TRBV11-3 to TRBJ1-5; the D gene is possibly TRBD1 (5 bases). CDR3 length equals 15 residues. V shed 3 bases and J shed 3 bases, with 12 bases lying between them. Germline values: CDR1 SGHNT, CDR2 YENEEA. In DNA form, the CDR3 reads TGTGCCAGCAGCTTCCCACAGGATAACAATCAGCCCCAGCATTTT. Protein sequence: CASSFPQDNNQPQHF.

This clone appeared a single time. V usage is TRBV11-2 and J usage is TRBJ2-1; 8 bases are shared with TRBD2. The germline gives CDR1 SGHAT, CDR2 FQNNGV. This CDR3 has 15 amino acids. J was trimmed by 5 bases and V by 5 bases; bases with no gene match: 8. The CDR3 region has the DNA TGTGCCAGCAGCCCGGGAGGGAGGTCGGACAATGAGCAGTTCTTC. Translation gives CASSPGGRSDNEQFF.